A single sample is the source of the 8 T cell receptor beta chains below, sequenced in a study of blood T cell repertoires in COVID-19. The repertoire was sequenced with immunoSEQ multiplex PCR; TCRdb's copy has only in-frame clones and lacks some. This table holds fewer than 200,000 clones, about 83% found once. The sample taken for sequencing was peripheral blood. The source of these receptors is a man aged 35-49 years who had recovered from COVID-19.

The chain recombines TRBV6-5 with TRBJ1-5; 9 nucleotides agree with TRBD1. The V gene end was trimmed by 2 bases and the J gene end by 6 bases; junction bases not matched to a gene: 2. Germline V CDR1 and CDR2: MNHEY, SVGAGI. This CDR3 spans 14 amino acids. CDR3 sequence: CASSYRTGVQPQHF. The DNA for the CDR3 is TGTGCCAGCAGTTACCGGACAGGGGTTCAGCCCCAGCATTTT.

This clone was observed once. The chain combines TRBV6-5 with TRBJ2-1, with 7 positions matching TRBD2. The V gene's germline CDR1 is MNHEY and CDR2 SVGAGI. The CDR3 is 14 residues long. With V trimmed by 10 bases and J by 6 bases, 12 bases remained unmatched. This CDR3 is CATRDYQPLNEQFF. The CDR3 region has the DNA TGTGCCACCCGGGACTATCAACCCCTCAATGAGCAGTTCTTC.

The rearrangement uses TRBV7-9 and TRBJ2-7, with TRBD1 matching 7 bases. Per germline, CDR1 SEHNR and CDR2 FQNEAQ (reference sequence). CDR3 length: 13 residues. Losses at the gene ends were 4 bases for V and 4 bases for J; bases not matched to a gene: 4. Here the CDR3 DNA reads TGTGCCAGCAGCTCCAGGGGGAAATACGAGCAGTACTTC. It is translated as CASSSRGKYEQYF.

The chain recombines TRBV6-2 or TRBV6-3 with TRBJ1-4; D gene uncertain. The CDR3 has 13 residues. The germline gives CDR1 MNHEY, CDR2 SVGEGT. The V gene lost 6 bases and the J gene lost 6 bases, with 11 bases spanning the gap. Here the CDR3 reads CASSDGVDEKLFF. As DNA, the CDR3 is TGTGCCAGCAGCGACGGGGTGGATGAAAAACTGTTTTTT.

The V gene is TRBV5-5, the J gene TRBJ1-1; D perhaps matches TRBD1 (6 bases). The CDR3 runs to 17 residues. Germline loops: CDR1 SGHKS, CDR2 YYEKEE (reference sequence). V gave up 2 bases and J gave up 0 bases, with 17 bases separating them. The CDR3 bases are TGTGCCAGCAGCTTCGGACAGCCTAATCGCATGAACACTGAAGCTTTCTTT. It specifies CASSFGQPNRMNTEAFF.

The J gene is TRBJ1-5, the V gene TRBV6-1; TRBD1 matches at 7 bases. Germline values: CDR1 MNHNS, CDR2 SASEGT. This CDR3 region has 16 residues. With 4 bases clipped from V and 5 bases from J, the junction kept 11 bases outside the gene matches. CDR3 DNA sequence: TGTGCCAGCAGTGGAGGAGACAGGGTTGAGGATCAGCCCCAGCATTTT. It translates to CASSGGDRVEDQPQHF.

The gene calls are TRBV18 and TRBJ2-1; 11 bases are shared with TRBD2. The CDR3 has 14 residues. V shed 3 bases and J 7 bases; nucleotides not matched to a gene: 2. Per the germline V gene, CDR1 is KGHSH and CDR2 is LQKENI. This CDR3 is CASSPSGRGNEQFF. In nucleotides, the CDR3 is TGTGCCAGCTCACCTAGCGGGAGGGGTAATGAGCAGTTCTTC.

V usage is TRBV11-2 and J usage is TRBJ2-2; TRBD2 aligns across 7 bases. J was trimmed by 4 bases and V by 5 bases; bases with no gene match: 7. CDR1 SGHAT and CDR2 FQNNGV come from the germline V gene. The CDR3 has 15 residues. CDR3 sequence reads: CASSHRQRGTGELFF. The CDR3 coding sequence is TGTGCCAGCAGCCATAGACAGCGGGGCACCGGGGAGCTGTTTTTT.